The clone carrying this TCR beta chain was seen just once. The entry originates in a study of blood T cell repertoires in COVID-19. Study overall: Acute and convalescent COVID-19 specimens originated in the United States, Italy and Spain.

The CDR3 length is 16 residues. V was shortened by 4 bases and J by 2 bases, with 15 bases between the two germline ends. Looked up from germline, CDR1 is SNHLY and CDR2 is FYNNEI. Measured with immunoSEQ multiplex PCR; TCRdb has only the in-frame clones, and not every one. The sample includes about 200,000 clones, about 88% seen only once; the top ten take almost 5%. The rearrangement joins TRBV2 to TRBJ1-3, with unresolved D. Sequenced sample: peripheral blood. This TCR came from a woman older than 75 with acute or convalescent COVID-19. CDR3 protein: CASSVSTVGAGNTIYF. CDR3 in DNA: TGTGCCAGCAGTGTTTCCACAGTGGGTGCTGGAAACACCATATATTTT. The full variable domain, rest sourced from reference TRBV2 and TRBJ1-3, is EPEVTQTPSHQVTQMGQEVILRCVPISNHLYFYWYRQILGQKVEFLVSFYNNEISEKSEIFDDQFSVERPDGSNFTLKIRSTKLEDSAMYFCASSVSTVGAGNTIYFGEGSWLTVV.